This T cell receptor (beta chain) stems from a study of T-cell memory formation after mild COVID-19 (dated by TCRdb to the early 2020s). Background for the entire study: TCR sequence clusters from the two donors were found to be largely donor specific. Longitudinal TCRalpha and TCRbeta repertoire sequencing tracked T-cell clones expanding and contracting after mild COVID-19 in two donors. The cohort comprised two young, previously healthy adult volunteers, one female and one male. General conclusions and limits of the study: The second-wave clones that peaked on day 37 were not confirmed to be SARS-CoV-2 specific. Some responding clones were detected in pre-infection memory, which suggested that pre-existing cross-reactive memory T cells had joined the SARS-CoV-2 response. From day 15 to 85, contracting clones showed balanced CD4/CD8 phenotypes, whereas a second wave of clones that expanded from day 15 to 37 leaned towards CD4+. Contracting CD4+ clones turned up mainly in the CM and EM memory subsets, whereas EMRA was where CD8+ clones were enriched. The study covered only two mild cases, and larger cohorts including severe cases with pre-infection samples were considered necessary.

Ficoll-Paque density gradient centrifugation was used to isolate PBMCs. Sequencing was carried out with an Illumina NovaSeq 6000. TCRalpha and TCRbeta cDNA libraries were built by 5'RACE with constant-segment primers, adding sample barcodes and unique molecular identifiers. RNA was extracted from every sample with Trizol reagent. Amplification of the libraries took two PCR steps, and the second step added a second sample barcode plus Illumina TruSeq adapters. Libraries were sequenced on an Illumina NovaSeq with 2 x 150 bp paired-end reads. The authors processed their data as follows. Demultiplexing of reads and collapsing into UMI-guided consensus sequences were performed with migec v1.2.7. With mixcr v2.1.11, UMI consensuses were aligned to TRA and TRB V and J templates and assembled into clonotypes. A clonotype was counted as expanded or contracted only if both edgeR and NoisET called the change significant, with noise models trained on biological replicates. For edgeR calls, the thresholds were a false discovery rate-adjusted p below 0.01 and a log2 fold-change of 1. As an exploratory analysis of dynamics, max-normalized trajectories of the 1000 most abundant clonotypes were examined by PCA with hierarchical clustering. Separately sequenced CD4+ and CD8+ repertoires were used to assign the CD4 or CD8 phenotype of responding clones. TCRdb reanalyzed the raw reads on its own, using fastp at Q25 for trimming and MiXCR for clone calling, and kept in-frame beta chains. Rows with a matching CDR3 protein are joined into one entry that keeps the most common DNA and genes. These V and J calls are TCRdb output, not the study's own analysis. The sample table holds approximately 350,000 distinct CDR3 sequences, of which roughly an eighth were seen once. The top ten clonotypes cover about 22% of the sample.

The sample holds many counts of this clonotype. Its antigen remains unidentified. No quality values exist for individual bases; no much larger clone is one base distant. V is cut back by 4 bases and J by 8 bases, with 12 bases in the junction unmatched. The CDR3 spans 15 residues, from the cysteine through the phenylalanine. Of all the DNA, just the CDR3 is kept, 45 bases in frame from base 1. Per the germline V gene, SGHRS is the CDR1 and YFSETQ is the CDR2. The chain links TRBV5-1 with TRBJ2-1; TRBD1 matches 7 bases in the middle. The source material was PBMCs or a T cell subset sorted from them (not recorded which). This sequence was found in a man between 18 and 29 years old who had mild COVID-19 (a few samples of this study predate the infection). The sample titles of this study are shuffled in the database, so cell type and time point are left out; the donor was told from shared clones. The encoded CDR3 is CASSPDGQVNHEQFF. The DNA sequence is TGCGCCAGCAGCCCAGATGGACAGGTGAACCATGAGCAGTTCTTC.